The 15 T cell receptor beta chains below were found in one sample sequenced in a study of identical twins. TCRdb re-called the 5' RACE reads through MiXCR, storing one row per CDR3 protein. The sample consists of roughly 690,000 distinct CDR3 sequences, approximately 6.1% of them appearing once. Input material: naive T cells sorted from blood. The receptors derive from a man younger than 35 in good health.

This clonotype has a count of ten or more. The chain recombines TRBV6-5 with TRBJ2-1; D may be TRBD1 or TRBD2 (5 bases each). This CDR3 contains 15 residues. Germline V lookup: CDR1 MNHEY, CDR2 SVGAGI. V was pared by 0 bases and J by 5 bases, with 11 bases between. Here the CDR3 DNA reads TGTGCCAGCAGTTACTCGACTTGGGGGAACAATGAGCAGTTCTTC. Translation: CASSYSTWGNNEQFF.

This clonotype was observed a few times. The V and J genes are TRBV7-9 and TRBJ1-2; 9 positions match TRBD1. Germline lookup yields CDR1 SEHNR and CDR2 FQNEAQ (reference sequence). This CDR3 has 12 residues. In nucleotides, the CDR3 is TGTGCAGCCGACAGGGGGGGCTATGGCTACACCTTC. Residues: CAADRGGYGYTF.

V and J are TRBV15 and TRBJ1-6; perhaps TRBD1 as D (5 bases). Trimming pared 5 bases from V and 10 bases from J, leaving 12 bases between. CDR3 length equals 13 residues. Germline CDR1 LNHNV, CDR2 YYDKDF (reference sequence). The CDR3 nucleotides read TGTGCCACCAGCGAGGGGATGGACTCACCCCTCCACTTT. Encoded protein: CATSEGMDSPLHF.

This clonotype was picked up a small number of times. This rearrangement joins TRBV12-3 or TRBV12-4 to TRBJ1-5; perhaps TRBD1 as D (6 bases). The CDR3 extends over 14 amino acids. With 5 bases removed from V and 4 bases from J, the gap between germline ends came to 12 bases. The CDR3 sequence: CASSLGQQNQPQHF. CDR3 in DNA: TGTGCCAGCAGTCTTGGACAGCAGAATCAGCCCCAGCATTTT.

This clonotype has a handful of counts. The CDR3 sequence is CASSSPSRGEYGYTF. The CDR3 DNA reads as TGTGCCAGCAGTTCGCCCTCGAGGGGCGAATATGGCTACACCTTC. The chain joins TRBV12-3 or TRBV12-4 to TRBJ1-2, with D possibly matching TRBD1 (5 bases). The germline V and J ends were trimmed by 4 bases and 5 bases, with 17 bases remaining between them. CDR3 length: 15 residues.

This sequence joins TRBV7-2 and TRBJ2-5, with a weak D call TRBD2 (6 bases). This CDR3 is 16 amino acids long. The germline V and J ends were trimmed by 0 bases and 10 bases, with 21 bases remaining between them. The germline CDR1 and CDR2 sequences are SGHTA and FQGNSA. CDR3 bases: TGTGCCAGCAGCTTAGCTGTCGGTCGGTTCGGGGGTATCCAGTACTTC. This codes for CASSLAVGRFGGIQYF.

The sample holds many counts of this clonotype. V and J are TRBV12-3 or TRBV12-4 and TRBJ2-3; TRBD2 matches at 9 bases. The CDR3 runs 16 residues. With V trimmed by 3 bases and J by 1 base, 5 bases remained unmatched. The CDR3 region is CASSLGSSGGTDTQYF. In DNA, the CDR3 is TGTGCCAGCAGTTTGGGGTCTAGCGGGGGCACAGATACGCAGTATTTT.

This clonotype occurred many times. The chain uses TRBV9 and TRBJ2-1; D gene uncertain. The germline V and J ends were trimmed by 0 bases and 4 bases, with 8 bases remaining between them. The CDR3 extends over 14 amino acids. Germline V gene lookup returns CDR1 SGDLS and CDR2 YYNGEE. The CDR3 DNA sequence: TGTGCCAGCAGCGTAGACCCGGATTACAATGAGCAGTTCTTC. As protein: CASSVDPDYNEQFF. The full variable domain, its missing parts supplied by reference TRBV9 and TRBJ2-1, is DSGVTQTPKHLITATGQRVTLRCSPRSGDLSVYWYQQSLDQGLQFLIQYYNGEERAKGNILERFSAQQFPDLHSELNLSSLELGDSALYFCASSVDPDYNEQFFGPGTRLTVL.

This clonotype was recorded many times. The rearrangement joins TRBV12-3 or TRBV12-4 to TRBJ2-1, with D tentatively TRBD2 (6 bases). V was pared by 1 base and J by 2 bases, with 12 bases between. The CDR3 length is 16 residues. CDR3 in DNA: TGTGCCAGCAGTTTAGAGGCCGGGGGAACCTACAATGAGCAGTTCTTC. Its protein product is CASSLEAGGTYNEQFF.

This clonotype was detected only a few times. The chain links TRBV20-1 to TRBJ2-3, with TRBD2 matching over 9 bases. Germline V gene data show CDR1 as DFQATT and CDR2 as SNEGSKA (reference sequence). This CDR3 has 16 residues. V shed 6 bases, J shed 1 base, and the junction held 11 bases outside the gene matches. The CDR3 region has the DNA TGCAGTGCCACGCCTAGCGGGAAAATCGGCACAGATACGCAGTATTTT. Its translation: CSATPSGKIGTDTQYF.

This clonotype appeared a few times. The genes are TRBV7-6 and TRBJ2-2; the match to TRBD2 covers 9 bases. CDR3 length: 15 amino acids. Germline V gene lookup returns CDR1 SGHVS and CDR2 FNYEAQ. The V gene end was trimmed by 4 bases and the J gene end by 3 bases; junction bases not matched to a gene: 3. The CDR3 reads CASSSASGDTGELFF. Written as DNA, the CDR3 is TGTGCCAGCAGCTCCGCTAGCGGGGACACCGGGGAGCTGTTTTTT.

This clonotype was seen only a few times. This chain joins TRBV7-9 and TRBJ2-5; the D call may be TRBD1 or TRBD2 (5 bases each). The CDR3 loop spans 15 amino acids. Germline V gives CDR1 SEHNR, CDR2 FQNEAQ (reference sequence). V was shortened by 4 bases and J by 3 bases, with 15 bases between the two germline ends. The CDR3 loop is CASSSYGTRKETQYF. The DNA for the CDR3 is TGTGCCAGCAGCTCGTACGGGACGCGTAAAGAGACCCAGTACTTC.

V usage is TRBV7-2 and J usage is TRBJ2-3; TRBD2 matches at 13 bases. CDR3 length: 14 amino acids. The germline V gene has CDR1 SGHTA and CDR2 FQGNSA. In nucleotides, the CDR3 is TGTGCGACGGGACTAGCGGGGAGCACAGATACGCAGTATTTT. Translation gives CATGLAGSTDTQYF.

This clonotype was detected a few times. The CDR3 nucleotides are TGTGCCAGCAGCATTTCGACAGGCCTGAACACTGAAGCTTTCTTT. This sequence encodes CASSISTGLNTEAFF. This rearrangement joins TRBV21-1 to TRBJ1-1; the table's TRBD1 call for D was not verified on the DNA. TRBV21-1 is a recognized pseudogene. This CDR3 is 15 amino acids long.

This clonotype appeared many times. The CDR3 DNA reads TGCAGCGTTGATGCGGGACCGGACGAGCAGTACTTC. It translates to CSVDAGPDEQYF. This chain uses TRBV29-1 with TRBJ2-7; D is possibly TRBD2 (6 bases). V lost 3 bases to trimming and J lost 5 bases, with 11 bases between them. The CDR3 spans 12 residues. Germline V gives CDR1 SQVTM, CDR2 ANQGSEA.